Sequencing of this T cell receptor beta chain was carried out in a study of blood T cell repertoires in COVID-19. Study-wide context: COVID-19 samples collected from the United States, Italy and Spain covered acute and convalescent phases. PBMCs, B-cell-depleted T cells, or T cells were the source of the cDNA or gDNA that made up the material.

How the authors handled the data: Amplification with reference gene primers provided the estimates of nucleated cell counts. TCRdb's table, derived via immunoSEQ multiplex PCR, lists solely in-frame clones and lacks some. That table gives V, J and clone size, and the DNA gave D and trimming. The sample has about 120,000 clones, less than 75% seen once. The receptor's source is an older woman with acute or convalescent COVID-19. The sample comprised peripheral blood.

The CDR3 coding sequence is TGTGCCTGGAGTCTCCGACAGGGGTCCTATGGCTACACCTTC. Amino acid sequence: CAWSLRQGSYGYTF. The chain combines TRBV30 with TRBJ1-2, with TRBD1 identical over 8 bases. Germline V gene data show CDR1 as GTSNPN and CDR2 as SVGIG (reference sequence). After removal of 2 bases from V and 4 bases from J, the junction contained 6 bases not matched to a gene. This CDR3 region has 14 residues.